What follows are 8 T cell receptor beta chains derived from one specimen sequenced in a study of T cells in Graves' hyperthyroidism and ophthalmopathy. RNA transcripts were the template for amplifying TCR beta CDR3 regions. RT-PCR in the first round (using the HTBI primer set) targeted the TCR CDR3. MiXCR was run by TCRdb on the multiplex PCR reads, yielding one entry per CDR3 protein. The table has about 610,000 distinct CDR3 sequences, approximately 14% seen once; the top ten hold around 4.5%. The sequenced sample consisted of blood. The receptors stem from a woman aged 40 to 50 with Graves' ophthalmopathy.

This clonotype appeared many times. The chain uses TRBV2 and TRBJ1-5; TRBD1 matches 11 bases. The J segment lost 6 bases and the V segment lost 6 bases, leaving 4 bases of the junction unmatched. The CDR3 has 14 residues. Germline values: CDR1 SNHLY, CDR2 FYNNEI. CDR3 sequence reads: CASRGTGGFQPQHF. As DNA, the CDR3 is TGTGCCAGCAGGGGGACAGGGGGTTTTCAGCCCCAGCATTTT.

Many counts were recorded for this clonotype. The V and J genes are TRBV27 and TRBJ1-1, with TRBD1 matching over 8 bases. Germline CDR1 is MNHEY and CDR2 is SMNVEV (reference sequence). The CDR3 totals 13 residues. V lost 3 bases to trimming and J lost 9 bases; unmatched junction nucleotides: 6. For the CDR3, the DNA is TGTGCCAGCAGTTTCTATGGACAGGGCCAAGCTTTCTTT. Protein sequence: CASSFYGQGQAFF.

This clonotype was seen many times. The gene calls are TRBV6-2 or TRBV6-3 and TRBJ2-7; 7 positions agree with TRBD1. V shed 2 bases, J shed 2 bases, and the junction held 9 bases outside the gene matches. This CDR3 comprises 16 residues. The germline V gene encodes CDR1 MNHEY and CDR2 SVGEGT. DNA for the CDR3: TGTGCCAGCAGTTACCTGGACAGGTTCCGGACCTACGAGCAGTACTTC. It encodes CASSYLDRFRTYEQYF.

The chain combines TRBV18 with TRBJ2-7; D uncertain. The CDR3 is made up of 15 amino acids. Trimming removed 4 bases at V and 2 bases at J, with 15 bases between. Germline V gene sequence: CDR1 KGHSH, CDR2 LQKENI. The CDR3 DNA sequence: TGTGCCAGCTCACTTAAAGGGTGGACCCCCTACGAGCAGTACTTC. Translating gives CASSLKGWTPYEQYF.

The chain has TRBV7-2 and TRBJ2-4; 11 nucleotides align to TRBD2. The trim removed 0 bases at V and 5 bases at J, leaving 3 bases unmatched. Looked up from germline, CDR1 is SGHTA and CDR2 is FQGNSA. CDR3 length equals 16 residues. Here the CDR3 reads CASSLAGTSGQNIQYF. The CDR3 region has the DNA TGTGCCAGCAGCTTAGCCGGGACTAGCGGTCAAAACATTCAGTACTTC.

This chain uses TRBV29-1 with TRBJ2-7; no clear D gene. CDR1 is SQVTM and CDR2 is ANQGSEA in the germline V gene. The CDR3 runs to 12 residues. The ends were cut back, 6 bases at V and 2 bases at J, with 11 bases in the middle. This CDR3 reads CSVAGEPYEQYF. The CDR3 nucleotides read TGCAGCGTGGCAGGTGAACCCTACGAGCAGTACTTC.

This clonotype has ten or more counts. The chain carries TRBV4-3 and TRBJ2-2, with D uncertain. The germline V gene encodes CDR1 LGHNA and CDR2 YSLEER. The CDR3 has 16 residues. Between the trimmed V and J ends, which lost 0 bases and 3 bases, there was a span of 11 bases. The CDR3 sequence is CASSQDSRPDTGELFF. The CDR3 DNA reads TGCGCCAGCAGCCAAGATAGCCGACCAGACACCGGGGAGCTGTTTTTT.

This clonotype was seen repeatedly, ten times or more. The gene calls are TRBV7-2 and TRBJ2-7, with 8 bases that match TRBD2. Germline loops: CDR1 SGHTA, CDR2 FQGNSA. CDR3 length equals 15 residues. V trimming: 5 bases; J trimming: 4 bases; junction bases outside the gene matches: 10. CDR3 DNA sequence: TGTGCCAGCAGCCGGGACTTTTCGGGAGGGTACGAGCAGTACTTC. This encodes CASSRDFSGGYEQYF.